Shown below are 8 T cell receptor beta chains from a single sample sequenced in a study of cytomegalovirus exposure and HLA in healthy donors. PCR involved 60 Vbeta and 13 Jbeta primers. TCRdb's table, derived via immunoSEQ multiplex PCR, lists solely in-frame clones and lacks some. The sample contains approximately 160,000 clones, roughly 84% of which appear only once. Source material: PBMCs. The receptor source for this set is a boy between 2 and 10 years old in good health and CMV-seronegative.

J is TRBJ2-5 and V is TRBV7-3; 12 bases are a match to TRBD2. CDR3 length: 17 residues. Trimming at V came to 2 bases and at J to 5 bases, leaving 9 bases not matched to a gene. CDR1 and CDR2 from the germline V gene are SGHTA and FQGTGA. The CDR3 here is CASSLGPMTSGSETQYF. The CDR3 DNA reads TGTGCCAGCAGCTTAGGTCCAATGACTAGCGGGAGTGAGACCCAGTACTTC.

This chain connects TRBV10-2 to TRBJ2-2, with unresolved D. V lost 0 bases, J lost 4 bases, and 15 bases lay in between. CDR1 and CDR2 (germline): WSHSY, SAAADI. The CDR3 has 17 residues. DNA for the CDR3: TGCGCCAGCAGTGAGTCGAGTCTCTCTTACCCCACCGGGGAGCTGTTTTTT. Translated, it gives CASSESSLSYPTGELFF.

This chain joins TRBV19 and TRBJ2-7; a weak D match, TRBD1 (5 bases). Germline CDR1 and CDR2: LNHDA and SQIVND (reference sequence). The CDR3 contains 13 residues. The V end lost 5 bases, the J end lost 3 bases, and 11 bases lay between the germline ends. The chain's CDR3 is CASSLQVSYEQYF. The CDR3 coding sequence is TGTGCCAGTAGTTTACAGGTTAGCTACGAGCAGTACTTC.

The chain couples TRBV30 to TRBJ2-3; D may be TRBD1 (5 bases). Germline V lookup: CDR1 GTSNPN, CDR2 SVGIG (reference sequence). Trimming shortened V by 2 bases and J by 1 base, and 13 bases separated the two germline ends. There are 15 residues in the CDR3. The CDR3 DNA reads TGTGCCTGGAGTAAGGGGCCAGGCGGCACAGATACGCAGTATTTT. The encoded protein is CAWSKGPGGTDTQYF.

This chain uses TRBV7-2 with TRBJ2-7; 8 bases align to TRBD2. Germline V gene sequence: CDR1 SGHTA, CDR2 FQGNSA. There are 14 residues in the CDR3. The junction had 4 bases not matched to a gene; V was cut back by 2 bases and J by 4 bases. The CDR3 loop reads CASSLRLAPYEQYF. The CDR3 DNA reads as TGTGCCAGCAGCTTAAGACTAGCGCCGTACGAGCAGTACTTC.

The chain uses TRBV7-9 and TRBJ1-1; perhaps TRBD1 as D (5 bases). The length of the CDR3 is 15 residues. The ends were cut back, 5 bases at V and 1 base at J, with 14 bases in the middle. Germline V gene data show CDR1 as SEHNR and CDR2 as FQNEAQ (reference sequence). The CDR3 region has the DNA TGTGCCAGCAGCCCCCGGGGGGACCCGAACACTGAAGCTTTCTTT. Protein product: CASSPRGDPNTEAFF.

The chain employs TRBV27 and TRBJ2-7; 11 bases fit TRBD2. CDR3 size: 14 residues. The germline V gene has CDR1 MNHEY and CDR2 SMNVEV (reference sequence). The V and J ends lost 6 bases and 4 bases, in that order; junction bases with no gene match: 5. The CDR3 reads CASRLLAGAYEQYF. The CDR3 DNA is TGTGCCAGCAGGCTACTAGCGGGAGCGTACGAGCAGTACTTC.

This clone came up once. At one boundary the junction diverges from the germline segment, which might be a read error. The chain couples TRBV6-5 to TRBJ1-1; 8 bases map to TRBD1. The CDR3 is made up of 15 amino acids. Germline lookup yields CDR1 MNHEY and CDR2 SVGAGI. The CDR3 DNA is TGTGCCGGCAGTCCCGGGACAGGTCGGGACACTGAAGCTTTCTTT. Translated, it gives CAGSPGTGRDTEAFF.